This entry lists 26 T cell receptor beta chains sequenced from one sample in a study of T cell responses to AZD1222 COVID-19 vaccine. Libraries were prepared by immunoSEQ multiplex PCR; TCRdb keeps only in-frame clonotypes and omits some of them. The table lists about 140,000 clones, more than 80% of them singletons. The source was peripheral blood, collected on day 0 of AZD1222 vaccination. The receptors were sampled from an adult in good health.

V is TRBV7-8 and J is TRBJ2-3; D is ambiguous. The CDR3 extends over 15 amino acids. Germline V CDR1 and CDR2: SGHVS, FQNEAQ. Trimming left V 8 bases short and J 3 bases short, with 18 bases between. The CDR3 DNA reads TGTGCCAGCGCCCCCGAAGGCTTCGGGACAGATACGCAGTATTTT. It specifies CASAPEGFGTDTQYF.

This rearrangement joins TRBV4-3 to TRBJ1-4; 9 bases are shared with TRBD1. V lost 3 bases, J lost 8 bases, and 4 bases stayed unmatched. The CDR3 totals 14 residues. Germline V gene lookup returns CDR1 LGHNA and CDR2 YSLEER. The CDR3 is CASSQGQGREKLFF. As DNA, the CDR3 is TGCGCCAGCAGCCAGGGACAGGGCCGAGAAAAACTGTTTTTT.

The J gene is TRBJ2-1, the V gene TRBV4-2; 7 positions match TRBD1. The germline V gene has CDR1 LGHNA and CDR2 YNFKEQ. The V segment lost 1 base and the J segment 9 bases; nucleotides outside the gene matches: 6. This CDR3 has 14 amino acids. The CDR3 is CASSQGQGNGEQFF. The CDR3 DNA reads TGTGCCAGCAGCCAAGGACAGGGCAACGGTGAGCAGTTCTTC.

V is TRBV7-8 and J is TRBJ2-1, with D unclear. CDR3 length: 15 amino acids. V lost 2 bases, J lost 1 base, and 9 bases lay in between. CDR1 and CDR2 from the germline V gene are SGHVS and FQNEAQ. As DNA, the CDR3 is TGTGCCAGCAGCTTAAACGGGCTTTCCTACAATGAGCAGTTCTTC. This codes for CASSLNGLSYNEQFF.

J is TRBJ2-1 and V is TRBV5-6; 8 bases are a match to TRBD2. This CDR3 spans 15 amino acids. Germline V gene sequence: CDR1 SGHDT, CDR2 YYEEEE. J was trimmed by 3 bases and V by 3 bases; bases with no gene match: 5. The CDR3 loop reads CASSWGLVNYNEQFF. The CDR3 region has the DNA TGTGCCAGCAGCTGGGGACTAGTTAACTACAATGAGCAGTTCTTC.

The chain couples TRBV7-3 to TRBJ2-2; the match to TRBD1 covers 7 bases. Losses at the gene ends were 5 bases for V and 13 bases for J; bases not matched to a gene: 13. Germline V gene sequence: CDR1 SGHTA, CDR2 FQGTGA. The CDR3 contains 14 residues. For the CDR3, the DNA is TGTGCCAGCAGCCTAGGGACAGCGAACGCGAGGCTGTTTTTT. Its translation is CASSLGTANARLFF. Full variable domain (rest looked up from reference TRBV7-3 and TRBJ2-2): GAGVSQTPSNKVTEKGKYVELRCDPISGHTALYWYRQSLGQGPEFLIYFQGTGAADDSGLPNDRFFAVRPEGSVSTLKIQRTERGDSAVYLCASSLGTANARLFFGEGSRLTVL.

This chain links TRBV9 with TRBJ1-2; 9 positions match TRBD1. Trimming removed 4 bases from V and 5 bases from J; junction bases left unmatched: 9. The germline V gene encodes CDR1 SGDLS and CDR2 YYNGEE. This CDR3 comprises 15 residues. Here the CDR3 reads CASSSGTGFGYGYTF. CDR3 sequence (DNA): TGTGCCAGCAGCTCCGGGACAGGGTTCGGGTATGGCTACACCTTC.

The gene calls are TRBV16 and TRBJ2-1; 8 positions match TRBD1. The CDR3 is made up of 15 amino acids. CDR1 is KGHSY, CDR2 FQNENV, per germline. The V gene end was trimmed by 2 bases and the J gene end by 6 bases; junction bases not matched to a gene: 6. The CDR3 spells CASSQGQGRVNEQFF. The CDR3 nucleotides are TGTGCCAGCAGCCAAGGACAGGGCCGCGTCAATGAGCAGTTCTTC. Full variable domain (remainder filled in from reference TRBV16 and TRBJ2-1): GEEVAQTPKHLVRGEGQKAKLYCAPIKGHSYVFWYQQVLKNEFKFLISFQNENVFDETGMPKERFSAKCLPNSPCSLEIQATKLEDSAVYFCASSQGQGRVNEQFFGPGTRLTVL.

The gene calls are TRBV5-1 and TRBJ2-3; D perhaps matches TRBD2 (6 bases). The CDR3 totals 15 residues. The ends were cut back, 0 bases at V and 9 bases at J, with 17 bases in the middle. Germline CDR1 and CDR2: SGHRS and YFSETQ. CDR3 sequence (DNA): TGCGCCAGCAGCTTGGAACGGGACTCCCTCGGGACGCAGTATTTT. Its protein product is CASSLERDSLGTQYF.

V is TRBV20-1 and J is TRBJ1-2; D may be TRBD1 (5 bases). V was trimmed by 3 bases and J by 4 bases, leaving 12 bases between them. Germline-derived CDR1 and CDR2 are DFQATT and SNEGSKA (reference sequence). The length of the CDR3 is 13 residues. CDR3 sequence reads: CSASVEQVYGYTF. Written as DNA, the CDR3 is TGCAGTGCTAGTGTCGAACAGGTCTATGGCTACACCTTC.

V and J are TRBV2 and TRBJ2-2; 9 nucleotides align to TRBD2. V lost 5 bases to trimming and J lost 4 bases; unmatched junction nucleotides: 17. The CDR3 contains 19 residues. CDR1 is SNHLY, CDR2 FYNNEI, per germline. The CDR3 region is CASSSHWGGRAPSTGELFF. CDR3 sequence (DNA): TGTGCCAGCAGTTCCCATTGGGGCGGGAGGGCACCGAGCACCGGGGAGCTGTTTTTT.

This chain links TRBV7-3 with TRBJ2-7, with 8 bases identical to TRBD2. This CDR3 contains 13 residues. Germline V gene data show CDR1 as SGHTA and CDR2 as FQGTGA. The J segment lost 5 bases and the V segment lost 3 bases, leaving 3 bases of the junction unmatched. This chain's CDR3 is CASSLRRGDEQYF. CDR3 sequence (DNA): TGTGCCAGCAGCTTGCGGCGGGGGGACGAGCAGTACTTC.

The genes are TRBV7-6 and TRBJ1-1, with D possibly TRBD1 on 6 matching bases. V lost 1 base and J lost 1, with 13 bases in between. The CDR3 covers 16 residues. The germline V gene has CDR1 SGHVS and CDR2 FNYEAQ. Here the CDR3 DNA reads TGTGCCAGCAGCTTAGTAGGGGGGTTGCCGAACACTGAAGCTTTCTTT. It yields the protein CASSLVGGLPNTEAFF.

The V gene is TRBV9, the J gene TRBJ1-2; D is unresolved. The V and J ends lost 0 bases and 3 bases respectively, with 12 bases between them. From germline, CDR1 is SGDLS and CDR2 YYNGEE. The CDR3 contains 15 residues. The CDR3 is CASSVAPGTYYGYTF. For the CDR3, the DNA is TGTGCCAGCAGCGTAGCCCCGGGCACGTACTATGGCTACACCTTC. Combining the CDR3 with reference TRBV9 and TRBJ1-2 gives the whole variable domain DSGVTQTPKHLITATGQRVTLRCSPRSGDLSVYWYQQSLDQGLQFLIQYYNGEERAKGNILERFSAQQFPDLHSELNLSSLELGDSALYFCASSVAPGTYYGYTFGSGTRLTVV.

J is TRBJ1-6 and V is TRBV2; D uncertain. The CDR3 is 16 residues long. V shed 2 bases and J shed 0 bases, with 8 bases lying between them. Germline CDR1 and CDR2: SNHLY and FYNNEI. The CDR3 region is CASSERESSYNSPLHF. CDR3 bases: TGTGCCAGCAGTGAACGGGAAAGCTCCTATAATTCACCCCTCCACTTT.

J is TRBJ2-1 and V is TRBV24-1; D gene unclear. V was clipped by 4 bases and J by 4 bases, with 7 bases between them. Germline-derived CDR1 and CDR2 are KGHDR and SFDVKD. This CDR3 is 13 amino acids long. Here the CDR3 reads CATSERNYNEQFF. DNA of the CDR3: TGTGCCACCAGTGAGCGGAATTACAATGAGCAGTTCTTC.

The V call is TRBV2, the J call TRBJ2-5; possibly TRBD2 for D (6 bases). The V and J ends lost 5 bases and 0 bases respectively, with 25 bases between them. Germline-derived CDR1 and CDR2 are SNHLY and FYNNEI. The CDR3 loop spans 19 amino acids. CDR3 bases: TGTGCCAGCAGTAGTAGCGGACAACCTGGGCCCCTGTACCAAGAGACCCAGTACTTC. This encodes CASSSSGQPGPLYQETQYF. The variable domain in full, with the rest retrieved from reference TRBV2 and TRBJ2-5, is EPEVTQTPSHQVTQMGQEVILRCVPISNHLYFYWYRQILGQKVEFLVSFYNNEISEKSEIFDDQFSVERPDGSNFTLKIRSTKLEDSAMYFCASSSSGQPGPLYQETQYFGPGTRLLVL.

The V call is TRBV6-5, the J call TRBJ2-1; tentative D call: TRBD1 (6 bases). The CDR3 is 16 residues long. V lost 4 bases and J 5 bases, leaving 18 bases between the germline ends. Per the germline V gene, CDR1 is MNHEY and CDR2 is SVGAGI. CDR3 sequence: CASSSTGTGINNEQFF. The CDR3 nucleotides read TGTGCCAGCAGTTCTACCGGAACAGGGATTAACAATGAGCAGTTCTTC.

The rearrangement uses TRBV19 and TRBJ1-2; D may be TRBD1 (5 bases). The CDR3 is made up of 14 amino acids. From germline, CDR1 is LNHDA and CDR2 SQIVND (reference sequence). This CDR3 reads CASGQDLGVYGYTF. CDR3 coding DNA: TGTGCGTCGGGGCAGGACCTAGGGGTCTATGGCTACACCTTC.

J is TRBJ1-1 and V is TRBV18; 7 bases fit TRBD1. Unmatched junction bases numbered 1, after V lost 2 bases and J lost 1 base. CDR1 is KGHSH and CDR2 is LQKENI in the germline V gene. The CDR3 covers 14 residues. The CDR3 sequence: CASSPGQANTEAFF. Written as DNA, the CDR3 is TGTGCCAGCTCACCAGGACAGGCGAACACTGAAGCTTTCTTT.

V gene TRBV7-8 combines with J gene TRBJ2-1; 8 bases map to TRBD1. V shed 0 bases and J 3 bases; nucleotides not matched to a gene: 13. CDR3 length: 19 amino acids. Germline values: CDR1 SGHVS, CDR2 FQNEAQ. The CDR3 region has the DNA TGTGCCAGCAGCTTAGCCAAAGTCCCAACAGGGGGTTACTACAATGAGCAGTTCTTC. Its protein is CASSLAKVPTGGYYNEQFF.

This chain connects TRBV5-5 to TRBJ2-2, with D possibly matching TRBD1 (6 bases). V lost 3 bases and J 0 bases, leaving 9 bases between the germline ends. Germline V gene lookup returns CDR1 SGHKS and CDR2 YYEKEE (reference sequence). The CDR3 runs 15 residues. As DNA, the CDR3 is TGTGCCAGCAGCTCCCGGACAGCGAACACCGGGGAGCTGTTTTTT. Protein sequence: CASSSRTANTGELFF.

This clone was seen only once. The CDR3 protein is CASSLTTGVVIQPQHF. The CDR3 coding sequence is TGTGCCAGCAGCCTGACGACAGGGGTAGTAATTCAGCCCCAGCATTTT. V and J are TRBV5-6 and TRBJ1-5; the match to TRBD1 covers 8 bases. This CDR3 spans 16 amino acids. Trimming cost V 4 bases and J 6 bases; bases outside gene matches: 12. Germline V gene sequence: CDR1 SGHDT, CDR2 YYEEEE. Full variable domain (missing parts from reference TRBV5-6 and TRBJ1-5): DAGVTQSPTHLIKTRGQQVTLRCSPKSGHDTVSWYQQALGQGPQFIFQYYEEEERQRGNFPDRFSGHQFPNYSSELNVNALLLGDSALYLCASSLTTGVVIQPQHFGDGTRLSIL.

The chain employs TRBV27 and TRBJ1-5; possible D gene TRBD1, 5 bases. This CDR3 contains 16 residues. Per germline, CDR1 MNHEY and CDR2 SMNVEV (reference sequence). V was shortened by 5 bases and J by 0 bases, with 14 bases between the two germline ends. The CDR3 region is CASSPRQLHSNQPQHF. The CDR3 nucleotides are TGTGCCAGCAGTCCGAGACAGCTCCATAGCAATCAGCCCCAGCATTTT.

The chain couples TRBV7-9 to TRBJ1-1, with D uncertain. Trimming shortened V by 2 bases and J by 1 base, and 11 bases separated the two germline ends. The CDR3 is 15 amino acids. Germline lookup yields CDR1 SEHNR and CDR2 FQNEAQ (reference sequence). The CDR3 spells CASSLHGGENTEAFF. CDR3 nucleotides: TGTGCCAGCAGCTTACATGGTGGAGAGAACACTGAAGCTTTCTTT.

This clone has a single count. This chain joins TRBV6-6 and TRBJ2-1; D may be TRBD2 (6 bases). CDR3 length equals 13 residues. Germline V CDR1 and CDR2: MNHNY, SVGAGI (reference sequence). Trimming shortened V by 10 bases and J by 2 bases, and 12 bases separated the two germline ends. CDR3 sequence reads: CATASDPYNEQFF. The DNA for the CDR3 is TGTGCCACTGCTAGCGACCCCTACAATGAGCAGTTCTTC.